This T cell receptor (beta chain) was retrieved from a study of spatial heterogeneity in lung cancer. About the research overall: Each time, sequencing found more beta-chain sequences than alpha-chain sequences.

This clonotype occurred a few times. The germline gives CDR1 DFQATT, CDR2 SNEGSKA (reference sequence). Germline trimming cut 1 base from V and 7 bases from J; bases unmatched to any gene: 14. The CDR3 is made up of 16 amino acids. A unique molecular identifier was attached to every TCR cDNA molecule. TCRdb reprocessed the 5' RACE reads with MiXCR, giving one entry per CDR3 protein. The data contain approximately 44,000 distinct CDR3 sequences, approximately 10% of them seen just once; the ten biggest clones take up around 42%. This sample's time point: sample taken at primary tumor resection. Material for sequencing was whole RNA from tumor, nontumor lung or frozen PBMC, left unsorted.

V gene TRBV20-1 combines with J gene TRBJ2-7, with 9 bases that match TRBD1. This receptor was obtained from a female donor with early-stage non-small cell lung cancer. Sample: PBMCs, taken at surgery. CDR3 protein: CSARAHPDRGPQEQYF. The CDR3 DNA follows: TGCAGTGCTAGAGCCCATCCGGACAGGGGTCCGCAGGAGCAGTACTTC.